These T cell receptor beta chains were read from a single sample in a study of blood T cells in healthy people across ages. TCRdb redid the calling of the 5' RACE reads with MiXCR, one entry per CDR3 protein. The table includes about a million distinct CDR3 sequences, around 54% detected once. The sequencing input was blood. The receptors were gathered from a woman aged 60-70 years in good health. Each CDR3 is given with its conserved first and last residue. A D gene is named only where the DNA matches it firmly. Clone size, where shown, is once, few, many, or a class for clones that have expanded.

v_call: TRBV29-1; j_call: TRBJ2-5; clone_size: few; d_call: -; cdr3_aa: CSVGTKETQYF; cdr3_nt: TGCAGCGTCGGGACCAAAGAGACCCAGTACTTC
v_call: TRBV5-1; j_call: TRBJ2-7; clone_size: few; d_call: -; cdr3_aa: CASSLRMGAYEQYF; cdr3_nt: TGCGCCAGCAGCTTGCGGATGGGGGCCTACGAGCAGTACTTC
v_call: TRBV29-1; j_call: TRBJ1-6; clone_size: -; d_call: -; cdr3_aa: CSVRADYNSPLHF; cdr3_nt: TGCAGCGTGAGGGCGGATTATAATTCACCCCTCCACTTT
v_call: TRBV10-3; j_call: TRBJ1-5; clone_size: few; d_call: -; cdr3_aa: CAISESRGQPQHF; cdr3_nt: TGTGCCATCAGTGAGTCTAGGGGTCAGCCCCAGCATTTT
v_call: TRBV9; j_call: TRBJ2-1; clone_size: -; d_call: -; cdr3_aa: CASSARLGGRYNEQFF; cdr3_nt: TGTGCCAGCAGCGCGAGACTCGGCGGGCGTTACAATGAGCAGTTCTTC
v_call: TRBV28; j_call: TRBJ2-1; clone_size: -; d_call: TRBD2; cdr3_aa: CAGRPGRTSAYNEQFF; cdr3_nt: TGTGCCGGCAGGCCAGGGAGGACTAGCGCGTACAATGAGCAGTTCTTC
v_call: TRBV5-5; j_call: TRBJ2-3; clone_size: -; d_call: -; cdr3_aa: CASSLAWLVPKFPDTQYF; cdr3_nt: TGTGCCAGCAGCTTGGCTTGGTTGGTCCCCAAGTTCCCAGATACGCAGTATTTT
v_call: TRBV4-1; j_call: TRBJ2-7; clone_size: few; d_call: -; cdr3_aa: CASSRTMFDEQYF; cdr3_nt: TGCGCCAGCAGCCGGACCATGTTCGACGAGCAGTACTTC
v_call: TRBV7-9; j_call: TRBJ2-1; clone_size: -; d_call: -; cdr3_aa: CASSLEGRANKQFF; cdr3_nt: TGTGCCAGCAGCTTAGAGGGAAGGGCGAATAAGCAGTTCTTC
v_call: TRBV4-1; j_call: TRBJ2-1; clone_size: -; d_call: -; cdr3_aa: CASSQESTLRYNEQFF; cdr3_nt: TGCGCCAGCAGCCAAGAGTCTACCTTACGCTACAATGAGCAGTTCTTC
v_call: TRBV2; j_call: TRBJ2-5; clone_size: -; d_call: -; cdr3_aa: CASQEQETQYF; cdr3_nt: TGTGCCAGCCAAGAACAAGAGACCCAGTACTTC
v_call: TRBV7-9; j_call: TRBJ1-2; clone_size: many; d_call: -; cdr3_aa: CASSLDKGYTF; cdr3_nt: TGTGCCAGCAGCTTGGACAAGGGCTACACCTTC
v_call: TRBV11-3; j_call: TRBJ1-3; clone_size: -; d_call: -; cdr3_aa: CASSPGHGNTIYF; cdr3_nt: TGTGCCAGCAGCCCGGGACACGGAAACACCATATATTTT
v_call: TRBV7-2; j_call: TRBJ2-7; clone_size: -; d_call: -; cdr3_aa: CASSPVRRRSYEQYF; cdr3_nt: TGTGCCAGCAGCCCCGTAAGGAGAAGGTCCTACGAGCAGTACTTC
v_call: TRBV28; j_call: TRBJ2-7; clone_size: -; d_call: TRBD2; cdr3_aa: CASSLGTTVYEQYF; cdr3_nt: TGTGCCAGCAGTTTAGGGACTACCGTATACGAGCAGTACTTC
v_call: TRBV12-3/TRBV12-4; j_call: TRBJ2-7; clone_size: few; d_call: TRBD2; cdr3_aa: CASNLAGVAYEQYF; cdr3_nt: TGTGCCAGCAACTTAGCGGGAGTAGCCTACGAGCAGTACTTC
v_call: TRBV7-8; j_call: TRBJ2-7; clone_size: few; d_call: -; cdr3_aa: CASSFRRVGAVEQYF; cdr3_nt: TGTGCCAGCAGCTTCCGTAGGGTGGGGGCGGTCGAGCAGTACTTC
v_call: TRBV20-1; j_call: TRBJ2-7; clone_size: -; d_call: -; cdr3_aa: CSAPDRGGSYEQYF; cdr3_nt: TGCAGTGCCCCTGACCGGGGAGGAAGCTACGAGCAGTACTTC
v_call: TRBV2; j_call: TRBJ2-1; clone_size: -; d_call: TRBD2; cdr3_aa: CASSDSGRALGWNEQFF; cdr3_nt: TGTGCCAGCAGTGATAGCGGGAGGGCCCTCGGGTGGAATGAGCAGTTCTTC
v_call: TRBV29-1; j_call: TRBJ2-3; clone_size: few; d_call: -; cdr3_aa: CSVEIRESSPDTQYF; cdr3_nt: TGCAGCGTTGAGATTCGGGAGAGTTCCCCAGATACGCAGTATTTT
v_call: TRBV7-2; j_call: TRBJ2-5; clone_size: -; d_call: -; cdr3_aa: CARSSPRRETQYF; cdr3_nt: TGTGCCAGGAGCTCCCCCAGGCGAGAGACCCAGTACTTC
v_call: TRBV7-6; j_call: TRBJ2-6; clone_size: -; d_call: TRBD1; cdr3_aa: CASSLARGTGDRAGANVLTF; cdr3_nt: TGTGCCAGCAGCTTAGCGCGTGGGACAGGTGATCGAGCTGGGGCCAACGTCCTGACTTTC
v_call: TRBV6-1; j_call: TRBJ2-3; clone_size: once; d_call: TRBD2; cdr3_aa: CASRRAGDSTDTQYF; cdr3_nt: TGTGCCAGCAGGAGGGCGGGGGATAGCACAGATACGCAGTATTTT
v_call: TRBV4-1; j_call: TRBJ2-5; clone_size: few; d_call: -; cdr3_aa: CASSQVGQGETQYF; cdr3_nt: TGCGCCAGCAGCCAAGTGGGACAAGGAGAGACCCAGTACTTC
v_call: TRBV21-1; j_call: TRBJ2-1; clone_size: -; d_call: -; cdr3_aa: CVSSKISDSYNEQFF; cdr3_nt: TGTGTCAGCAGCAAAATTTCCGACTCCTACAATGAGCAGTTCTTC
v_call: TRBV11-2; j_call: TRBJ2-7; clone_size: -; d_call: TRBD2; cdr3_aa: CASSPEGTIIYEQYF; cdr3_nt: TGTGCCAGCAGCCCAGAGGGGACTATCATTTACGAGCAGTACTTC
v_call: TRBV4-1; j_call: TRBJ1-1; clone_size: few; d_call: -; cdr3_aa: CASSQVVDTEAFF; cdr3_nt: TGCGCCAGCAGCCAAGTCGTCGACACTGAAGCTTTCTTT
v_call: TRBV25-1; j_call: TRBJ2-5; clone_size: few; d_call: -; cdr3_aa: CASSELYSGPQETQYF; cdr3_nt: TGTGCCAGCAGTGAACTCTATTCAGGTCCCCAAGAGACCCAGTACTTC
v_call: TRBV27; j_call: TRBJ2-3; clone_size: -; d_call: -; cdr3_aa: CASRQGGPKTDTQYF; cdr3_nt: TGTGCCAGCCGCCAGGGCGGGCCTAAAACAGATACGCAGTATTTT
v_call: TRBV30; j_call: TRBJ2-3; clone_size: -; d_call: -; cdr3_aa: CATDLGTQYF; cdr3_nt: TGTGCCACGGACTTGGGTACGCAGTATTTT
v_call: TRBV7-9; j_call: TRBJ2-1; clone_size: -; d_call: -; cdr3_aa: CASSPLGGIESYNEQFF; cdr3_nt: TGTGCCAGCAGCCCCCTTGGGGGGATTGAGTCCTACAATGAGCAGTTCTTC
v_call: TRBV20-1; j_call: TRBJ2-7; clone_size: -; d_call: TRBD2; cdr3_aa: CSASKPRLAGEGEQYF; cdr3_nt: TGCAGTGCTAGCAAACCCCGACTAGCGGGAGAGGGCGAGCAGTACTTC
v_call: TRBV18; j_call: TRBJ2-7; clone_size: -; d_call: TRBD1; cdr3_aa: CASRTGTFDEQYF; cdr3_nt: TGTGCCAGTCGGACAGGTACATTCGACGAGCAGTACTTC
v_call: TRBV7-9; j_call: TRBJ2-5; clone_size: -; d_call: -; cdr3_aa: CASNQEAMETQYF; cdr3_nt: TGTGCCAGCAACCAAGAGGCCATGGAGACCCAGTACTTC
v_call: TRBV13; j_call: TRBJ2-7; clone_size: -; d_call: -; cdr3_aa: CASRMTVNNYEQYF; cdr3_nt: TGTGCCAGCAGGATGACGGTCAATAACTACGAGCAGTACTTC
v_call: TRBV12-3/TRBV12-4; j_call: TRBJ2-5; clone_size: -; d_call: -; cdr3_aa: CASSPKTEQYF; cdr3_nt: TGTGCCAGCAGTCCGAAGACAGAGCAGTACTTC
v_call: TRBV12-3/TRBV12-4; j_call: TRBJ2-5; clone_size: few; d_call: TRBD1; cdr3_aa: CASGTGGQETQYF; cdr3_nt: TGTGCCAGCGGAACAGGGGGGCAAGAGACCCAGTACTTC